The rows below give T cell receptor beta chains drawn from one sample of a study of blood T cell repertoires in COVID-19. The method was immunoSEQ multiplex PCR; TCRdb's version includes in-frame clones alone and lacks a portion of them. The sample lists 150,000 or so clones, approximately 82% seen once, with approximately 16% in the top ten. What was sequenced was PBMCs or T cells enriched from blood (not recorded which). These receptors were collected from a man aged 50 to 60 who had recovered from COVID-19. Both conserved end residues are part of each CDR3. The order of the fields is J gene, V gene, D gene, clone size, CDR3 protein, CDR3 DNA. D genes are given only for firm matches. Clone size is shown for a subset of rows, as once, few, many or a class of expanded clone.

J gene: TRBJ1-1
V gene: TRBV18
D gene: TRBD1
clone size: NA
CDR3 protein: CASSPRTGSTEAFF
CDR3 DNA: TGTGCCAGCTCACCACGGACAGGGAGCACTGAAGCTTTCTTT

J gene: TRBJ2-1
V gene: TRBV5-4
D gene: TRBD2
clone size: NA
CDR3 protein: CASSSGRSGGYNEQFF
CDR3 DNA: TGTGCCAGCAGCTCCGGGCGGAGCGGGGGTTACAATGAGCAGTTCTTC

J gene: TRBJ2-5
V gene: TRBV7-2
D gene: NA
clone size: few
CDR3 protein: CASSSEPSGTQYF
CDR3 DNA: TGTGCCAGCTCCTCGGAGCCCTCCGGGACCCAGTACTTC

J gene: TRBJ1-2
V gene: TRBV13
D gene: TRBD1
clone size: few
CDR3 protein: CASSRQGNSYRYTF
CDR3 DNA: TGTGCCAGCAGTCGACAGGGTAACTCTTATCGCTACACCTTC

J gene: TRBJ1-1
V gene: TRBV10-3
D gene: TRBD1
clone size: NA
CDR3 protein: CAISGGTENTEAFF
CDR3 DNA: TGTGCCATCAGTGGGGGGACAGAGAACACTGAAGCTTTCTTT

J gene: TRBJ2-3
V gene: TRBV30
D gene: TRBD2
clone size: NA
CDR3 protein: CAWSGRGGVSTDTQYF
CDR3 DNA: TGTGCCTGGAGTGGCCGGGGAGGGGTCAGCACAGATACGCAGTATTTT

J gene: TRBJ1-1
V gene: TRBV15
D gene: NA
clone size: NA
CDR3 protein: CATSRDRGRTEAFF
CDR3 DNA: TGTGCCACCAGCAGAGATCGGGGGAGGACTGAAGCTTTCTTT

J gene: TRBJ1-2
V gene: TRBV28
D gene: NA
clone size: NA
CDR3 protein: CASKPPNDLSHGYTF
CDR3 DNA: TGTGCCAGCAAACCCCCTAACGACCTTAGCCATGGCTACACCTTC

J gene: TRBJ1-2
V gene: TRBV5-1
D gene: NA
clone size: once
CDR3 protein: CASRKNSAEQGYGYTF
CDR3 DNA: TGCGCCAGCAGGAAGAACTCGGCGGAGCAGGGCTATGGCTACACCTTC

J gene: TRBJ1-1
V gene: TRBV14
D gene: TRBD1
clone size: once
CDR3 protein: CASSLKIQGAHVYTEAFF
CDR3 DNA: TGTGCCAGCAGCCTGAAGATACAGGGGGCGCATGTGTACACTGAAGCTTTCTTT

J gene: TRBJ2-7
V gene: TRBV3-1/TRBV3-2
D gene: NA
clone size: NA
CDR3 protein: CASSQALATFGAEQYF
CDR3 DNA: NA

J gene: TRBJ2-7
V gene: TRBV2
D gene: TRBD1
clone size: NA
CDR3 protein: CASSRQGSLDEQYF
CDR3 DNA: TGTGCCAGCAGTCGACAGGGTTCCCTGGACGAGCAGTACTTC

J gene: TRBJ2-5
V gene: TRBV6-2/TRBV6-3
D gene: TRBD1
clone size: NA
CDR3 protein: CASSLVGTDQETQYF
CDR3 DNA: TGTGCCAGCAGCCTCGTGGGGACAGACCAAGAGACCCAGTACTTC

J gene: TRBJ1-1
V gene: TRBV5-1
D gene: TRBD1
clone size: few
CDR3 protein: CASSPDRELNTEAFF
CDR3 DNA: TGCGCCAGCAGCCCGGACAGGGAACTGAACACTGAAGCTTTCTTT

J gene: TRBJ1-2
V gene: TRBV7-2
D gene: NA
clone size: NA
CDR3 protein: CASSLDQGMGYGYTF
CDR3 DNA: TGTGCCAGCAGCTTAGATCAGGGAATGGGGTATGGCTACACCTTC

J gene: TRBJ2-7
V gene: TRBV6-5
D gene: TRBD1
clone size: NA
CDR3 protein: CASSSTGNSYEQYF
CDR3 DNA: TGTGCCAGCAGCTCGACAGGGAACTCCTACGAGCAGTACTTC

J gene: TRBJ1-1
V gene: TRBV6-5
D gene: TRBD1
clone size: NA
CDR3 protein: CASRLTGGMNTEAFF
CDR3 DNA: TGTGCCAGCAGACTAACAGGGGGCATGAACACTGAAGCTTTCTTT

J gene: TRBJ1-2
V gene: TRBV5-1
D gene: TRBD1
clone size: NA
CDR3 protein: CASSATGQGDYGYTF
CDR3 DNA: TGCGCCAGCAGCGCCACGGGACAGGGGGACTATGGCTACACCTTC

J gene: TRBJ2-7
V gene: TRBV2
D gene: NA
clone size: NA
CDR3 protein: CASWAGEQYF
CDR3 DNA: TGTGCCAGCTGGGCAGGCGAGCAGTACTTC

J gene: TRBJ2-7
V gene: TRBV21-1
D gene: NA
clone size: NA
CDR3 protein: CASTSYEQYF
CDR3 DNA: TGTGCCAGCACTTCCTACGAGCAGTACTTC